This T cell receptor beta chain is from a study of T cell responses to AZD1222 COVID-19 vaccine. As concerns this clone: The antigen is unknown.

This table comes from immunoSEQ multiplex PCR, and its TCRdb copy is limited to in-frame clones, with some not included. The data hold roughly 45,000 clones, with more than 60% observed a single time. CDR1 is SGHTA and CDR2 is FQGNSA in the germline V gene. The germline V and J ends were trimmed by 2 bases and 4 bases, with 14 bases remaining between them. The CDR3 length is 15 residues. General study results and limits: It should be noted that donors were predominantly white British and more often female, and clonal diversity was possibly underestimated. Elevations in Spike-specific TCR breadth and depth followed administration of two AZD1222 doses.

The sample consisted of peripheral blood, taken on day 0 of AZD1222 vaccination. The TCR originated in an adult in good health. V and J are TRBV7-2 and TRBJ1-2; TRBD1 might be the D (5 bases). This CDR3 reads CASSLQTARGYGYTF. The CDR3 DNA reads TGTGCCAGCAGCTTACAGACAGCGAGGGGCTATGGCTACACCTTC. Combining the CDR3 with reference TRBV7-2 and TRBJ1-2 gives the whole variable domain GAGVSQSPSNKVTEKGKDVELRCDPISGHTALYWYRQSLGQGLEFLIYFQGNSAPDKSGLPSDRFSAERTGGSVSTLTIQRTQQEDSAVYLCASSLQTARGYGYTFGSGTRLTVV.